This TCR beta chain was documented in a study of T cells in Graves' hyperthyroidism and ophthalmopathy. As for the study in general: Prior to any treatment, at the point of initial diagnosis, peripheral blood was collected.

The source material, RNA transcripts, was used to amplify TCR beta CDR3 regions. The HTBI primer set was used in a first-round RT-PCR of the TCR CDR3. Via MiXCR, TCRdb re-called the multiplex PCR reads, giving one row per CDR3 protein. The data show some 530,000 distinct CDR3 sequences, approximately 22% seen once. This clonotype occurred many times. Trimming shortened V by 3 bases and J by 4 bases, and 8 bases separated the two germline ends. Germline lookup yields CDR1 SGHTA and CDR2 FQGNSA. This CDR3 comprises 13 residues. This clonotype was sampled from a woman between 65 and 79 years old with Graves' ophthalmopathy. The chain employs TRBV7-2 and TRBJ2-3, with D tentatively TRBD1 or TRBD2 (5 bases each). Sequencing was carried out using blood. DNA for the CDR3: TGTGCCAGCAGCTTTGGGGGTTCAGATACGCAGTATTTT. This encodes CASSFGGSDTQYF.